Listed below are T cell receptor beta chains from one sample, sequenced in a study of cytomegalovirus exposure and HLA in healthy donors. Profiled with immunoSEQ multiplex PCR; TCRdb holds only in-frame clones, not every one. The sample shows about 150,000 clones, around 74% of them seen only once. Sequencing input: PBMCs. All receptors derive from a man aged 45-65 years in good health and CMV-seropositive. The CDR3 runs from the conserved cysteine through the conserved F or W. Fields, in order: clone size, J gene, V gene, D gene, CDR3 DNA, CDR3 protein. The D gene is left open where the match is weak. Not every row has a clone size; where given, it reads once, few, many or a size class.

.	TRBJ2-3	TRBV5-1	.	TGCGCCAGCAGCTTTGCAGGGCCCCTGGATACGCAGTATTTT	CASSFAGPLDTQYF
.	TRBJ2-5	TRBV7-9	TRBD2	TGTGCCAGTACCCTTTTAGCGGGGCGACAAGAGACCCAGTACTTC	CASTLLAGRQETQYF
.	TRBJ2-1	TRBV15	.	TGTGCCACCAGCAGCGAGAGGGGAGGGGGTGAGCAGCTCTTC	CATSSERGGGEQLF
.	TRBJ2-4	TRBV2	TRBD2	TGTGCCAGCAGTGGGCGGGAGGGCAAAAACATTCAGTACTTC	CASSGREGKNIQYF
.	TRBJ1-1	TRBV29-1	TRBD1	TGCAGCGTTGGACCGGGACAGGGGTTGGCTTTCTTT	CSVGPGQGLAFF
.	TRBJ2-7	TRBV14	.	TGTGCCAGCAGCCCAGGGTACTACGAGCAGTACTTC	CASSPGYYEQYF
.	TRBJ2-3	TRBV7-3	TRBD2	TGTGCCAGCAGCTCGGTTGGACTAGCGGGAGTTGTAGATACGCAGTATTTT	CASSSVGLAGVVDTQYF
.	TRBJ2-5	TRBV2	TRBD2	TGTGCCAGCAGTCCCGGACTAGCGGGAGTAGTTCAAGAGACCCAGTACTTC	CASSPGLAGVVQETQYF
.	TRBJ2-7	TRBV4-1	.	TGCGCCAGCAGCCAAGAGAGGGCCTACGAGCAGTACTTC	CASSQERAYEQYF
few	TRBJ2-7	TRBV2	TRBD2	TGTGCCAGCAGCGGGACTAGCGGGAGGTCGGGGCAGTACTTC	CASSGTSGRSGQYF
.	TRBJ2-1	TRBV9	.	TGTGCCAGCAGCGTAGGACCAGGCCAGCGGGCCTACAATGAGCAGTTCTTC	CASSVGPGQRAYNEQFF
.	TRBJ1-4	TRBV5-1	TRBD1	TGCGCCAGCAGCTTGGCGGGACAGACTAATGAAAAACTGTTTTTT	CASSLAGQTNEKLFF
.	TRBJ2-7	TRBV28	TRBD1	TGTGCCAGCAGTTCCTGGACAGGGTACGAGCAGTACTTC	CASSSWTGYEQYF
.	TRBJ2-2	TRBV10-2	TRBD1	TGCGCCAGCAGGGACAGGGGTGGCGCCGGGGAGCTGTTTTTT	CASRDRGGAGELFF